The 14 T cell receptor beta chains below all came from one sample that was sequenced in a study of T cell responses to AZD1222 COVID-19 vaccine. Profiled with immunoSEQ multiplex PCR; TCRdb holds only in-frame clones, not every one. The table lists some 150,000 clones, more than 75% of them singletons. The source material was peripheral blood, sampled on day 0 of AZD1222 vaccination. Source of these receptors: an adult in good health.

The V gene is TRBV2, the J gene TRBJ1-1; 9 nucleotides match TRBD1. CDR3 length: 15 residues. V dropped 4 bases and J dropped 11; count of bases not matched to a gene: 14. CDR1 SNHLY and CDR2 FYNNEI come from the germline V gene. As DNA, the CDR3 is TGTGCCAGCAGTGTTTCTGGACAGGGGTTTCAGAGGGCTTTCTTT. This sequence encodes CASSVSGQGFQRAFF.

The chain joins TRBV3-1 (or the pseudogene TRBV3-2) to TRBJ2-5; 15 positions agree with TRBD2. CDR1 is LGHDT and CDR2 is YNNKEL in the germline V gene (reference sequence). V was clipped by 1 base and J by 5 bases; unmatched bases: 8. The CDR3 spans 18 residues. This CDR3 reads CASSQVGGTSGRLETQYF. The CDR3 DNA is TGTGCCAGCAGCCAAGTAGGAGGGACTAGCGGGAGGCTGGAGACCCAGTACTTC.

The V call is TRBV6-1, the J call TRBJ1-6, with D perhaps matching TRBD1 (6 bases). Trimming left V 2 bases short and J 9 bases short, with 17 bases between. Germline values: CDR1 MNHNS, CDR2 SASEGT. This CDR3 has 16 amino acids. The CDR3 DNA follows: TGTGCCAGCAGTGAATTTCTGGCAGGGGTTGTTTCACCCCTCCACTTT. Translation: CASSEFLAGVVSPLHF.

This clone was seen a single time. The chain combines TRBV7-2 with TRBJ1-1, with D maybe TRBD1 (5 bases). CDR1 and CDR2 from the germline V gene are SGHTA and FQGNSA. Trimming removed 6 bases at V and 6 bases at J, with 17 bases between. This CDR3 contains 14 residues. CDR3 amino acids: CASRRTGVLSEAFF. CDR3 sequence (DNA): TGTGCCAGCAGGAGGACGGGGGTTTTATCTGAAGCTTTCTTT.

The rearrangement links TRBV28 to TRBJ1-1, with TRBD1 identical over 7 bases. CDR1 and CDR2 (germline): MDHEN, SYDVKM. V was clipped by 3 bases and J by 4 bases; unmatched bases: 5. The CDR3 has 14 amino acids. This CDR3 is CASSFDRAGTEAFF. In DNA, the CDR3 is TGTGCCAGCAGTTTCGACAGGGCTGGCACTGAAGCTTTCTTT.

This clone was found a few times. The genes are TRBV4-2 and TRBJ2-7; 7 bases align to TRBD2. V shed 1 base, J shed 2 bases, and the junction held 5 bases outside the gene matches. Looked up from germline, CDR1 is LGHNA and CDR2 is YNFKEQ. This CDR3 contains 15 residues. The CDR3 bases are TGTGCCAGCAGCCAAGTGGGAGGACTAGCCTACGAGCAGTACTTC. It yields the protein CASSQVGGLAYEQYF.

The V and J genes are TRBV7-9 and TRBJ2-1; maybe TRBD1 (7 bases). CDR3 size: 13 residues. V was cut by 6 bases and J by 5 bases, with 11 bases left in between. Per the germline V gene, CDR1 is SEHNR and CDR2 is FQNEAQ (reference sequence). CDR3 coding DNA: TGTGCCAGCAGGACAGGGACTCACAATGAGCAGTTCTTC. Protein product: CASRTGTHNEQFF.

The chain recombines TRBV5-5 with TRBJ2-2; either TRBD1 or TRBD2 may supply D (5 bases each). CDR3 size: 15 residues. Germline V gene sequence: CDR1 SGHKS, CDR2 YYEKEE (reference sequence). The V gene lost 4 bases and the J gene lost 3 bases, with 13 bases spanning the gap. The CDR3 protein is CASSRGAAYTGELFF. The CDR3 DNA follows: TGTGCCAGCAGCCGAGGGGCAGCGTACACCGGGGAGCTGTTTTTT.

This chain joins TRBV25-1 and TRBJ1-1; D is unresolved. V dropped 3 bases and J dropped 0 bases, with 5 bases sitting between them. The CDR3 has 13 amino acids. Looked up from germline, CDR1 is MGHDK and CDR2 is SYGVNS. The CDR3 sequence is CASSDGMNTEAFF. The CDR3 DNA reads TGTGCCAGCAGTGACGGGATGAACACTGAAGCTTTCTTT.

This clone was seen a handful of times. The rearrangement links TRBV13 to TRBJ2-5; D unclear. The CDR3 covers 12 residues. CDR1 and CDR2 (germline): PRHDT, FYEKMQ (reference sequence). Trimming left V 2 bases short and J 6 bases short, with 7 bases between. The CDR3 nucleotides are TGTGCCAGCAGCTTATGGTCCCAGACCCAGTACTTC. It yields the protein CASSLWSQTQYF.

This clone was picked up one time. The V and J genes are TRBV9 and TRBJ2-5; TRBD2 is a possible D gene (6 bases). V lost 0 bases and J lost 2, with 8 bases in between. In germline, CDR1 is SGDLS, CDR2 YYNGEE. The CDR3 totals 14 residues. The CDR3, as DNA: TGTGCCAGCAGCGTAGGACGGGGGCAAGAGACCCAGTACTTC. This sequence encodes CASSVGRGQETQYF.

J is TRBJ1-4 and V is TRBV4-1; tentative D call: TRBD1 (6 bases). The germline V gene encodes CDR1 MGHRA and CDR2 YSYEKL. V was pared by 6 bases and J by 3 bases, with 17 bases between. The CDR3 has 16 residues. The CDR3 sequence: CASSQTQGNANEKLFF. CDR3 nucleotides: TGCGCCAGCAGTCAGACACAGGGTAACGCTAATGAAAAACTGTTTTTT.

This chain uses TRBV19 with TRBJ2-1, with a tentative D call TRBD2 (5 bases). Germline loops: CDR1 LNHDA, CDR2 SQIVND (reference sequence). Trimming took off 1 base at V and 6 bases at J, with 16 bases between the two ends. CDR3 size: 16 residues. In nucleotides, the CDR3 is TGTGCCAGTAGTATAGTTAGAGGGCAGAATCGCAATGAGCAGTTCTTC. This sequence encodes CASSIVRGQNRNEQFF.

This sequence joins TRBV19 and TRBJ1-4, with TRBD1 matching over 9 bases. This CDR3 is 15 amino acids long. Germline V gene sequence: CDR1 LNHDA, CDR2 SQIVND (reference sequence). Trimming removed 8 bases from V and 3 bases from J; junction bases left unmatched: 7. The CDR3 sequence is CASGGQGPSNEKLFF. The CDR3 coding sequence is TGTGCCAGTGGGGGACAGGGACCTTCTAATGAAAAACTGTTTTTT.